These 23 T cell receptor beta chains were sequenced from one sample in a study of CD8 T cells in ankylosing spondylitis. TCRdb reprocessed the 5' RACE reads via MiXCR and lists one record per CDR3 protein. Found here are some 17,000 distinct CDR3 sequences, approximately 8% of them singletons; the top ten hold about a third. Sequenced sample: blood. These receptors were obtained from a male donor with ankylosing spondylitis or in good health (not recorded which).

This clonotype was seen more than once but under ten times. The chain has TRBV28 and TRBJ2-2, with TRBD1 as a possible D gene (6 bases). The V gene lost 3 bases and the J gene lost 5 bases, with 16 bases spanning the gap. CDR3 length: 16 amino acids. From germline, CDR1 is MDHEN and CDR2 SYDVKM. CDR3 in DNA: TGTGCCAGCAGTTTCCCCATTGGGACACCAACCGGGGAGCTGTTTTTT. The encoded protein is CASSFPIGTPTGELFF.

The chain employs TRBV30 and TRBJ1-2, with a weak D call TRBD1 (6 bases). The V end was cut by 7 bases, the J end by 4 bases, with 19 bases between. From germline, CDR1 is GTSNPN and CDR2 SVGIG (reference sequence). This CDR3 is built from 14 residues. The CDR3 protein is CASPFQGRVYGYTF. In DNA, the CDR3 is TGTGCCTCCCCCTTTCAGGGGCGCGTCTATGGCTACACCTTC.

The chain combines TRBV12-3 or TRBV12-4 with TRBJ2-3, with a possible D match to TRBD2 (6 bases). Trimming cost V 3 bases and J 4 bases, with 17 bases left between them. The CDR3 consists of 16 residues. Here the CDR3 reads CASSLGGGRGPDTQYF. The CDR3 DNA sequence: TGTGCCAGCAGTTTGGGTGGAGGGCGCGGGCCAGATACGCAGTATTTT.

This clonotype showed up just a few times. The J gene is TRBJ2-3, the V gene TRBV30; D may be TRBD2 (6 bases). This CDR3 comprises 14 residues. The ends were cut back, 2 bases at V and 1 base at J, with 10 bases in the middle. Germline V CDR1 and CDR2: GTSNPN, SVGIG (reference sequence). CDR3 protein: CAWSWASGTDTQYF. DNA for the CDR3: TGTGCCTGGAGTTGGGCTAGCGGCACAGATACGCAGTATTTT.

This clonotype was seen repeatedly, ten times or more. This rearrangement joins TRBV7-2 to TRBJ1-4; 9 bases fit TRBD1. CDR3 size: 16 residues. V was clipped by 1 base and J by 6 bases; unmatched bases: 6. Germline V gene sequence: CDR1 SGHTA, CDR2 FQGNSA. The CDR3 DNA reads as TGTGCCAGCAGCTTAGAAACGGGACAGGGTGATGAAAAACTGTTTTTT. Amino acids: CASSLETGQGDEKLFF.

This clonotype was detected only once. J is TRBJ2-1 and V is TRBV5-1; TRBD1 matches 7 bases. V was pared by 3 bases and J by 7 bases, with 16 bases of the junction left unmatched. CDR3 length: 17 residues. The germline CDR1 and CDR2 sequences are SGHRS and YFSETQ. For the CDR3, the DNA is TGCGCCAGCAGCTCCTCGACTGGACAGGTATTATTGAATGAGCAGTTCTTC. Translating it yields CASSSSTGQVLLNEQFF.

This clonotype was observed a handful of times. The chain employs TRBV6-5 and TRBJ2-2; TRBD2 aligns across 11 bases. Germline V lookup: CDR1 MNHEY, CDR2 SVGAGI. V lost 3 bases to trimming and J lost 6 bases; unmatched junction nucleotides: 3. The CDR3 runs to 15 residues. The CDR3 protein is CASSYLAGGPGELFF. For the CDR3, the DNA is TGTGCCAGCAGTTATTTAGCGGGAGGGCCCGGGGAGCTGTTTTTT.

This clonotype was found many times. CDR3 amino acids: CSAYPSGGASDTQYF. The CDR3 DNA reads as TGCAGTGCCTACCCTAGCGGGGGGGCCTCAGATACGCAGTATTTT. V usage is TRBV20-1 and J usage is TRBJ2-3; 12 bases agree with TRBD2. Trimming at V came to 6 bases and at J to 4 bases, leaving 8 bases not matched to a gene. The length of the CDR3 is 15 residues. CDR1 is DFQATT, CDR2 SNEGSKA, per germline (reference sequence).

This clonotype showed up many times. This chain connects TRBV20-1 to TRBJ2-3; the D is unclear. This CDR3 has 15 residues. The V gene's germline CDR1 is DFQATT and CDR2 SNEGSKA (reference sequence). V was cut by 0 bases and J by 0 bases, with 10 bases left in between. The CDR3, as DNA: TGCAGTGCTAGAGAGGACGCGCGAAGCACAGATACGCAGTATTTT. This sequence encodes CSAREDARSTDTQYF.

This rearrangement joins TRBV5-6 to TRBJ2-7; no clear D gene. V lost 2 bases, J lost 5 bases, and 17 bases lay in between. Germline loops: CDR1 SGHDT, CDR2 YYEEEE. The length of the CDR3 is 15 residues. CDR3 DNA sequence: TGTGCCAGCAGCTTCCCTCAAGCTAACCCCCACGAGCAGTACTTC. Translating gives CASSFPQANPHEQYF.

The chain combines TRBV12-3 or TRBV12-4 with TRBJ2-2, with D possibly being TRBD1 (6 bases). The CDR3 is made up of 14 amino acids. V shed 4 bases and J shed 4 bases, with 10 bases lying between them. DNA for the CDR3: TGTGCCAGCAGTTCAGGGGATGGCACCGGGGAGCTGTTTTTT. Its protein is CASSSGDGTGELFF.

This clonotype was detected a few times. The chain recombines TRBV7-3 with TRBJ2-1, with a weak D call TRBD2 (6 bases). V was cut by 2 bases and J by 3 bases, with 11 bases left in between. The CDR3 contains 15 residues. The germline CDR1 and CDR2 sequences are SGHTA and FQGTGA. This chain's CDR3 is CASSLDAGIYNEQFF. The CDR3 nucleotides are TGTGCCAGCAGCTTAGATGCGGGAATCTACAATGAGCAGTTCTTC.

This chain connects TRBV2 to TRBJ2-1; 10 bases are shared with TRBD2. This CDR3 comprises 15 residues. In germline, CDR1 is SNHLY, CDR2 FYNNEI. Trimming removed 5 bases from V and 1 base from J; junction bases left unmatched: 2. CDR3 coding DNA: TGTGCCAGCAGTATACTAGCGGGGTCCTACAATGAGCAGTTCTTC. Translating it yields CASSILAGSYNEQFF.

This rearrangement joins TRBV29-1 to TRBJ2-4; D might be TRBD1 or TRBD2, each matching 5 bases. The CDR3 sequence is 13 residues long. Trimming removed 4 bases at V and 0 bases at J, with 7 bases between. Germline V CDR1 and CDR2: SQVTM, ANQGSEA. The CDR3 loop reads CSVAGTAKNIQYF. The CDR3, as DNA: TGCAGCGTTGCCGGGACAGCCAAAAACATTCAGTACTTC.

This chain joins TRBV30 and TRBJ2-1; possible D gene TRBD2, 6 bases. CDR3 length: 15 amino acids. Trimming removed 3 bases from V and 0 bases from J, with 12 bases in between. In germline, CDR1 is GTSNPN, CDR2 SVGIG (reference sequence). The CDR3 DNA reads TGTGCCTGGAGCCTGCTAGCGCGCTCCTACAATGAGCAGTTCTTC. It translates to CAWSLLARSYNEQFF.

This clonotype was seen only a few times. The V and J genes are TRBV4-3 and TRBJ2-3; 11 bases map to TRBD2. The CDR3 sequence is 19 residues long. Germline CDR1 and CDR2: LGHNA and YSLEER. The V gene end was trimmed by 0 bases and the J gene end by 4 bases; junction bases not matched to a gene: 12. DNA for the CDR3: TGCGCCAGCAGCCAAGATTGGATAGCGGGAGGGCCGGGAGCAGATACGCAGTATTTT. Translation: CASSQDWIAGGPGADTQYF.

CDR3: CSVSGTGELFF. The DNA of the CDR3 is TGCAGCGTCTCGGGCACCGGGGAGCTGTTTTTT. The chain combines TRBV29-1 with TRBJ2-2; no firm D call. This CDR3 spans 11 amino acids. In germline, CDR1 is SQVTM, CDR2 ANQGSEA. Trimming left V 6 bases short and J 4 bases short, with 6 bases between.

This clonotype occurred a few times. The chain joins TRBV20-1 to TRBJ1-1; D ambiguous. CDR1 is DFQATT and CDR2 is SNEGSKA in the germline V gene (reference sequence). The CDR3 is made up of 12 amino acids. V lost 5 bases and J lost 4, with 11 bases in between. CDR3 DNA sequence: TGCAGTGCTGAGATGGCGGGCACTGAAGCTTTCTTT. Translating it yields CSAEMAGTEAFF.

This clonotype was seen only a few times. The CDR3 DNA is TGTGCCAGCAGCAAGTCCCCCGGGAACTCCTACGAGCAGTACTTC. Translation: CASSKSPGNSYEQYF. The chain uses TRBV13 and TRBJ2-7; tentative D call: TRBD2 (5 bases). The CDR3 extends over 15 amino acids. Germline values: CDR1 PRHDT, CDR2 FYEKMQ (reference sequence). The V end was cut by 5 bases, the J end by 0 bases, with 14 bases between. The variable domain in full, with the rest retrieved from reference TRBV13 and TRBJ2-7, is AAGVIQSPRHLIKEKRETATLKCYPIPRHDTVYWYQQGPGQDPQFLISFYEKMQSDKGSIPDRFSAQQFSDYHSELNMSSLELGDSALYFCASSKSPGNSYEQYFGPGTRLTVT.

This clonotype was counted at least ten times. This chain links TRBV20-1 with TRBJ2-2; possible D gene TRBD1, 6 bases. V lost 2 bases and J lost 5, with 18 bases in between. CDR1 and CDR2 from the germline V gene are DFQATT and SNEGSKA (reference sequence). The CDR3 runs to 16 residues. The CDR3 bases are TGCAGTGCTAGACTACTGGGGGCTAGGTTGACCGGGGAGCTGTTTTTT. It encodes CSARLLGARLTGELFF.

This clonotype was detected only a few times. This chain connects TRBV5-4 to TRBJ2-2; TRBD2 matches at 10 bases. The CDR3 runs 16 residues. With 5 bases clipped from V and 0 bases from J, the junction kept 4 bases outside the gene matches. The germline V gene has CDR1 SGHNT and CDR2 YYREEE (reference sequence). The CDR3 DNA follows: TGTGCCAGCAGAACCGGGACTAGCGCGAACACCGGGGAGCTGTTTTTT. This gives the protein CASRTGTSANTGELFF. Combining the CDR3 with reference TRBV5-4 and TRBJ2-2 gives the whole variable domain ETGVTQSPTHLIKTRGQQVTLRCSSQSGHNTVSWYQQALGQGPQFIFQYYREEENGRGNFPPRFSGLQFPNYSSELNVNALELDDSALYLCASRTGTSANTGELFFGEGSRLTVL.

This clonotype was recorded a few times. The V and J genes are TRBV29-1 and TRBJ2-7, with 7 bases fitting TRBD1. Germline V gene lookup returns CDR1 SQVTM and CDR2 ANQGSEA. V lost 4 bases and J lost 4; bases outside the gene matches: 1. The CDR3 runs to 11 residues. CDR3 DNA: TGCAGCGTTGGCAGGGGGTACGAGCAGTACTTC. This translates into CSVGRGYEQYF.

This chain connects TRBV29-1 to TRBJ2-1; 8 bases are shared with TRBD2. The junction had 13 bases not matched to a gene; V was cut back by 8 bases and J by 7 bases. Germline CDR1 reads SQVTM; CDR2 reads ANQGSEA. CDR3 length equals 14 residues. CDR3 sequence reads: CSFEGGGLMNEQFF. CDR3 DNA sequence: TGCAGCTTCGAAGGCGGGGGGCTGATGAATGAGCAGTTCTTC.